This T cell receptor beta chain emerged from a study of shared clonotypes between healthy human individuals. Regarding the study as a whole: Non-shared clonotypes had lower generation probabilities than clonotypes shared by all four sorted-subset donors. The naive CD4 repertoires of a handful of donors were compared, and about 5% of clonotypes were shared.

With 0 bases removed from V and 6 bases from J, the gap between germline ends came to 13 bases. The CDR3 runs 15 residues. Germline assignment: CDR1 SGHDT and CDR2 YYEEEE. Using immunoSEQ multiplex PCR, the repertoire was profiled, and TCRdb retains in-frame clones only, with some absent. The repertoire holds around 2,000,000 clones, with about 95% as singletons. CD45RO negativity and positive selection for CCR7 defined naive CD8 cells, a population that excluded terminally differentiated effector memory CD45RA+ cells. Donors included only healthy HIV-negative adults lacking recent acute infections or vaccinations. On this clone: What it binds is not known.

The TCR comes from a young man in good health. The sample taken for sequencing was naive CD8+ T cells sorted from blood. V gene TRBV5-6 combines with J gene TRBJ2-1; D ambiguous. CDR3 in DNA: TGTGCCAGCAGCTTGGAACTCATACCTTTCAATGAGCAGTTCTTC. Translation: CASSLELIPFNEQFF.